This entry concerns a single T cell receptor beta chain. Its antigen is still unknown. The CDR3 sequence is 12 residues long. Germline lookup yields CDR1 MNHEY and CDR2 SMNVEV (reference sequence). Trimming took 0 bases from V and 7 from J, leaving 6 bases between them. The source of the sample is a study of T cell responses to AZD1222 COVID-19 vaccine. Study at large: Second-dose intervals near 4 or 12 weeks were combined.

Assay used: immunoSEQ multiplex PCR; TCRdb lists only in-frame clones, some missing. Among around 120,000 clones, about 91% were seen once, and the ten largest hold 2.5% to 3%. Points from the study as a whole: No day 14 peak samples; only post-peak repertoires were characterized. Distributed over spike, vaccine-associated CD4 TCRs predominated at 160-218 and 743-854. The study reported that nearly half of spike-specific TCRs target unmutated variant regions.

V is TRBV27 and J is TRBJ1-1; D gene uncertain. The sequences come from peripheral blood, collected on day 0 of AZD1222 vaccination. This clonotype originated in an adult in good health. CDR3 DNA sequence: TGTGCCAGCAGTTTATCGGGCAGTGAAGCTTTCTTT. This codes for CASSLSGSEAFF.